The clone carrying this T cell receptor (beta chain) was recorded only once. The V and J ends lost 1 base and 8 bases, in that order; junction bases with no gene match: 8. Germline CDR1 and CDR2: MGHRA and YSYEKL. The length of the CDR3 is 15 residues. The sample comes from a study of radiotherapy plus CTLA-4 blockade in lung cancer. The repertoire was sequenced with immunoSEQ multiplex PCR; TCRdb's copy has only in-frame clones and lacks some. Of about 120,000 clones listed, 80% to 90% were seen once; the top ten hold under 8%. Here the sequenced sample was peripheral blood, taken from a patient treated with radiotherapy plus ipilimumab. This chain links TRBV4-1 with TRBJ1-2, with 9 positions matching TRBD1. The clonotype comes from a human donor with non-small cell lung cancer that progressed on radiotherapy plus ipilimumab. The DNA for the CDR3 is TGCGCCAGCAGCCAAGTAGGGACAGGGATTCGCGGCTACACCTTC. Amino acids: CASSQVGTGIRGYTF.